This entry describes one TCR beta chain. Its specificity is not known. One end of the junction varies from germline; a read error may be responsible. The CDR3 extends over 15 amino acids. Germline V lookup: CDR1 MNHEY, CDR2 SVGAGI. Clones were sequenced by immunoSEQ multiplex PCR, and TCRdb holds only the in-frame ones, with some missing. The sample shows about 110,000 clones, over 80% of them seen only once. The sample belongs to a study of T cell responses to AZD1222 COVID-19 vaccine. Study results and limitations: Breadth and depth of Spike-specific TCRs rose after two AZD1222 doses. Only 5 or 6 individuals given AZD1222 were seropositive at baseline. The donor group comprised mostly white British people and more females; the analysis possibly underestimated clonal diversity.

This chain links TRBV6-5 with TRBJ2-4; D remains unclear. Material: peripheral blood, obtained on day 0 of AZD1222 vaccination. The sequence came from an adult in good health. This CDR3 is CASSDSELAKNIQYF. DNA of the CDR3: TGTGCCAGCAGTGACTCAGAGCTAGCCAAAAACATTCAGTACTTC.